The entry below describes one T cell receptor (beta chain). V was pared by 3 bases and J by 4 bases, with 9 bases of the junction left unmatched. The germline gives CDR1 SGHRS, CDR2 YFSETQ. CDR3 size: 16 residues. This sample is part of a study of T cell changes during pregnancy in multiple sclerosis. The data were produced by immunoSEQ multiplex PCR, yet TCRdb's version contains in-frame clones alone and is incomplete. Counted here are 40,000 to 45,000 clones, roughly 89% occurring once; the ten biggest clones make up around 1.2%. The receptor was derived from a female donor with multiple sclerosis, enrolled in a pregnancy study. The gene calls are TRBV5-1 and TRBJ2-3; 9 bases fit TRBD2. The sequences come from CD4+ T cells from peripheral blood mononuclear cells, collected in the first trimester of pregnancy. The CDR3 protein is CASSSRAGGVPDTQYF. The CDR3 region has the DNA TGCGCCAGCAGCTCCCGGGCGGGAGGGGTCCCAGATACGCAGTATTTT. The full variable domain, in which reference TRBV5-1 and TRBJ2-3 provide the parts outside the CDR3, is KAGVTQTPRYLIKTRGQQVTLSCSPISGHRSVSWYQQTPGQGLQFLFEYFSETQRNKGNFPGRFSGRQFSNSRSEMNVSTLELGDSALYLCASSSRAGGVPDTQYFGPGTRLTVL.